These T cell receptor beta chains were read from a single sample in a study of T cells in Graves' hyperthyroidism and ophthalmopathy. TCRdb reanalysed the multiplex PCR reads using MiXCR and keeps one entry per CDR3 protein. This table has 330,000 or so distinct CDR3 sequences, roughly 19% appearing once. The sample was blood. Receptor source: a man aged 45-60 years with Graves' ophthalmopathy. The CDR3 runs from the conserved cysteine through the conserved F or W. Fields, in order: J gene, clone size, V gene, D gene, CDR3 protein, CDR3 DNA. A D gene is named only where the DNA matches it firmly. Clone size appears in some rows only: once, few, many, or a class for an expanded clone.

>TRBJ1-1|many|TRBV5-1|NA
CASSSETNRARAFF
TGCGCCAGCAGCTCAGAAACTAACAGGGCGCGGGCTTTCTTT
>TRBJ2-7|NA|TRBV12-3/TRBV12-4|NA
CASRTSSSYEQYF
TGTGCCAGCAGAACTAGCAGCTCCTACGAGCAGTACTTC
>TRBJ1-4|NA|TRBV5-1|TRBD1
CASSLQGDWGEKLFF
TGCGCCAGCAGCCTCCAGGGGGATTGGGGTGAAAAACTGTTTTTT
>TRBJ2-5|NA|TRBV6-2/TRBV6-3|TRBD1
CASRGTGLQETQHF
TGTGCCAGCAGAGGGACAGGGTTACAAGAGACCCAGCACTTC
>TRBJ1-1|NA|TRBV7-9|NA
CASSYMGVLNTEAFF
TGTGCCAGCAGCTATATGGGGGTATTGAACACTGAAGCTTTCTTT
>TRBJ2-1|many|TRBV11-2|TRBD2
CASSWGLAGNNEQFF
TGTGCCAGCAGCTGGGGACTAGCGGGAAACAATGAGCAGTTCTTC
>TRBJ2-3|few|TRBV20-1|NA
CSAIRAGDTQYF
TGCAGTGCTATCAGGGCCGGAGATACGCAGTATTTT
>TRBJ1-2|few|TRBV30|TRBD1
CAWNNPGQGSGYTF
TGTGCCTGGAATAATCCGGGACAGGGGTCTGGCTACACCTTC
>TRBJ1-5|NA|TRBV10-3|NA
CAISEGVSPQHF
TGTGCCATCAGTGAGGGGGTATCGCCCCAGCATTTT
>TRBJ2-5|few|TRBV25-1|NA
CASSEVGVQETQYF
TGTGCCAGCAGTGAAGTGGGAGTCCAAGAGACCCAGTACTTC
>TRBJ1-3|NA|TRBV28|NA
CASSLGLPGPGNTIYF
TGTGCCAGCAGTTTAGGTCTTCCAGGCCCTGGAAACACCATATATTTT
>TRBJ2-7|many|TRBV2|NA
CASSERRSGLGYEQYF
TGTGCCAGCAGTGAAAGGCGGAGCGGGTTAGGGTACGAGCAGTACTTC
>TRBJ2-1|many|TRBV30|NA
CAWRPTSGVNEQFF
TGTGCCTGGAGACCTACTAGTGGGGTCAATGAGCAGTTCTTC
>TRBJ2-2|NA|TRBV19|TRBD2
CASSIVSAQGREGATVYTEELFF
TGTGCCAGTAGTATAGTGTCAGCCCAAGGGCGGGAGGGCGCGACGGTTTACACCGAGGAGCTGTTTTTT
>TRBJ2-7|many|TRBV5-1|TRBD2
CASSLAGLAGKSYEQYF
TGCGCCAGCAGCTTGGCGGGACTAGCGGGAAAATCCTACGAGCAGTACTTC
>TRBJ2-7|many|TRBV5-6|NA
CASSLTIYEQYF
TGTGCCAGCAGCTTAACCATCTACGAGCAGTACTTC
>TRBJ2-3|NA|TRBV20-1|TRBD2
CSARDDGDPRLAGGRSTDTQYF
TGCAGTGCTAGAGATGACGGGGACCCGCGACTAGCGGGAGGTCGGAGCACAGATACGCAGTATTTT
>TRBJ1-6|NA|TRBV28|NA
CASSLLGIGALHF
TGTGCCAGCAGTTTGCTGGGGATAGGGGCCCTCCACTTT
>TRBJ2-6|NA|TRBV9|NA
CASSAVSGANVLTF
TGTGCCAGCAGCGCAGTCTCTGGGGCCAACGTCCTGACTTTC
>TRBJ2-5|few|TRBV5-1|NA
CASSTNRGQQETQYF
TGCGCCAGCAGCACCAACCGGGGACAACAAGAGACCCAGTACTTC
>TRBJ2-5|NA|TRBV20-1|TRBD1
CSARTGTETQYF
TGCAGTGCAAGGACAGGGACCGAGACCCAGTACTTC
>TRBJ2-7|NA|TRBV18|NA
CASSGRVKTYEQYF
TGTGCCAGCTCAGGCCGGGTCAAAACCTACGAGCAGTACTTC
>TRBJ1-1|medium-sized|TRBV28|NA
CASSFRSDSMNTEAFF
TGTGCCAGCAGTTTTCGGTCGGACAGTATGAACACTGAAGCTTTCTTT
>TRBJ2-2|few|TRBV29-1|TRBD1
CSSRTGLTGELFF
TGCAGCTCTCGGACAGGTTTGACCGGGGAGCTGTTTTTT
>TRBJ2-7|many|TRBV27|TRBD2
CASAGTSTRSYEQYF
TGTGCCAGCGCCGGGACTAGCACCCGCTCCTACGAGCAGTACTTC
>TRBJ2-1|many|TRBV7-3|TRBD2
CASSPTVASGMNEQFF
TGTGCCAGCAGCCCCACGGTGGCTAGCGGTATGAATGAGCAGTTCTTC
>TRBJ2-3|many|TRBV28|TRBD2
CASSLTSGSLDTQYF
TGTGCCAGCAGTCTGACTAGCGGGAGCCTAGATACGCAGTATTTT
>TRBJ2-3|many|TRBV5-1|TRBD2
CASPGLAGDTDTQYF
TGCGCCAGCCCGGGACTAGCGGGAGACACAGATACGCAGTATTTT
>TRBJ2-1|few|TRBV20-1|NA
CSARDWGVGLETDEQFF
TGCAGTGCTAGAGATTGGGGCGTTGGGCTAGAGACCGATGAGCAGTTCTTC
>TRBJ2-3|few|TRBV7-9|NA
CASSLEGQWTDTQYF
TGTGCCAGCAGCTTAGAAGGACAGTGGACAGATACGCAGTATTTT
>TRBJ2-3|many|TRBV30|TRBD1
CAWSPTGASTDTQYF
TGTGCCTGGAGTCCGACAGGGGCCAGCACAGATACGCAGTATTTT
>TRBJ1-1|NA|TRBV19|NA
CASSIQGIAEAFF
TGTGCCAGTAGTATACAGGGAATCGCTGAAGCTTTCTTT
>TRBJ2-1|NA|TRBV30|TRBD2
CAWSVSPSSGRALGEQFF
TGTGCCTGGAGTGTCTCCCCCTCTAGCGGGAGGGCCCTGGGTGAGCAGTTCTTC
>TRBJ2-6|NA|TRBV6-1|TRBD1
CASSQGAAGANVLTF
TGTGCCAGCAGCCAGGGGGCTGCTGGGGCCAACGTCCTGACTTTC
>TRBJ1-5|many|TRBV12-3/TRBV12-4|NA
CASRPAGATNQPQHF
TGTGCCAGCAGACCGGCGGGGGCGACGAATCAGCCCCAGCATTTT
>TRBJ2-6|many|TRBV12-3/TRBV12-4|NA
CASSLVNSGANVLTF
TGTGCCAGCAGTTTGGTTAACTCTGGGGCCAACGTCCTGACTTTC
>TRBJ2-7|many|TRBV20-1|NA
CSASPGDEQYF
TGCAGTGCTAGCCCAGGGGACGAGCAGTACTTC
>TRBJ2-1|few|TRBV4-1|NA
CASSPRPLAANNEQFF
TGCGCCAGCAGCCCCCGTCCACTAGCAGCTAACAATGAGCAGTTCTTC
>TRBJ2-7|many|TRBV18|TRBD1
CASSPGQPPATKQYF
TGTGCCAGCTCACCGGGACAGCCACCGGCTACGAAGCAGTACTTC
>TRBJ2-3|many|TRBV27|TRBD2
CASSLTSGRFTDTQYF
TGTGCCAGCAGTTTAACTAGCGGGAGGTTCACAGATACGCAGTATTTT
>TRBJ2-7|many|TRBV2|NA
CAGGTESSYEQYF
TGTGCCGGGGGGACAGAGAGCTCCTACGAGCAGTACTTC
>TRBJ2-7|once|TRBV4-2|NA
CASSQGGAPSYEQYF
TGTGCCAGCAGCCAAGGTGGGGCGCCTTCCTACGAGCAGTACTTC
>TRBJ1-2|many|TRBV7-2|NA
CASSSPGGWGYTF
TGTGCCAGCAGCTCGCCGGGGGGCTGGGGCTACACCTTC
>TRBJ2-1|many|TRBV6-1|TRBD2
CASSSGLAGGRNEQFF
TGTGCCAGCAGCTCGGGACTAGCGGGAGGCCGCAATGAGCAGTTCTTC